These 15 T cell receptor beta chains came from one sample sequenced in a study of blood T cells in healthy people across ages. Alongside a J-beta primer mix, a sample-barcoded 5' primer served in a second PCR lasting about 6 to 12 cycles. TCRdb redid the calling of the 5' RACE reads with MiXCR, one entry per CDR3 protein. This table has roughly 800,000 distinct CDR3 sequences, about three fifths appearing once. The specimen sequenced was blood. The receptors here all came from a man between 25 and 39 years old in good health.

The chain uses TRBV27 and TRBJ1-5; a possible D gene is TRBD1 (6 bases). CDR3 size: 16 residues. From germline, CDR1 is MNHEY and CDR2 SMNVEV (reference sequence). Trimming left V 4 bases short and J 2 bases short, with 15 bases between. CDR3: CASSSTGSLGNQPQHF. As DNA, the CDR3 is TGTGCCAGCAGTTCAACAGGGTCCTTAGGCAATCAGCCCCAGCATTTT.

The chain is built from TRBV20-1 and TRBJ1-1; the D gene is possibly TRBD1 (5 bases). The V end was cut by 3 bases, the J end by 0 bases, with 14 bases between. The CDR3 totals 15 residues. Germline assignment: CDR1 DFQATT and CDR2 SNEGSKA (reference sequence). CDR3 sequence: CSASSLQEMNTEAFF. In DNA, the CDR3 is TGCAGTGCTAGCTCCCTACAGGAGATGAACACTGAAGCTTTCTTT.

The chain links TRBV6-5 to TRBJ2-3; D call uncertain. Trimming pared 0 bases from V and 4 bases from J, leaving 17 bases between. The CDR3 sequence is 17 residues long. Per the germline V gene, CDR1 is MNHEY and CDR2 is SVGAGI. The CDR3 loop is CASSYSTPAIVPDTQYF. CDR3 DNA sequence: TGTGCCAGCAGTTACTCGACGCCGGCCATCGTCCCAGATACGCAGTATTTT.

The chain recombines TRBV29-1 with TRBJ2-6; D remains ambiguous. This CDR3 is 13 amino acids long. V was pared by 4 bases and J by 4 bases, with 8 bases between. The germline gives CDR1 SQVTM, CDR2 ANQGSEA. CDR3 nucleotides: TGCAGCGTTGTGGTAAAGGGGGCCAACGTCCTGACTTTC. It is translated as CSVVVKGANVLTF.

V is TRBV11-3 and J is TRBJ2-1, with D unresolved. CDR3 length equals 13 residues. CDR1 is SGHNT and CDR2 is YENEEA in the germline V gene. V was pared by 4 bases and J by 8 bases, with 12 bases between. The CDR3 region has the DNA TGTGCCAGCAGCTCCTTCCCCTGGGATGAGCAGTTCTTC. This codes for CASSSFPWDEQFF.

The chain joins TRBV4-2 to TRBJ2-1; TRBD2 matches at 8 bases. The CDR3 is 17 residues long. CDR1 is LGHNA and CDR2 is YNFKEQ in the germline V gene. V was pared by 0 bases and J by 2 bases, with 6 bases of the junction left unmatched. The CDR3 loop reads CASSQDGTGRAYNEQFF. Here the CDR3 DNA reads TGTGCCAGCAGCCAAGACGGAACCGGGAGGGCCTACAATGAGCAGTTCTTC.

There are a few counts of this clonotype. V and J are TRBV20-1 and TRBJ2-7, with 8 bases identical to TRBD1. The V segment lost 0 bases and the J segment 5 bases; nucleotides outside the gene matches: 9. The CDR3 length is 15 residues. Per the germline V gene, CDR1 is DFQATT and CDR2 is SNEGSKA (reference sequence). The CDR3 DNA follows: TGCAGTGCTAGAGACGGCAGGGGGCTCGACAACGAGCAGTACTTC. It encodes CSARDGRGLDNEQYF.

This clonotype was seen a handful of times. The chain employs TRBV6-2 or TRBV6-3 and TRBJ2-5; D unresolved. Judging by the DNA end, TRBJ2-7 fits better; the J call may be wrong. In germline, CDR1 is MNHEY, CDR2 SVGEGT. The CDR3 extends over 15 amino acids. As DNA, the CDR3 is TGTGCCAGCAGTTATCACGACAAAGGGTCGGGCGAGCAGTACTTC. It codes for CASSYHDKGSGEQYF.

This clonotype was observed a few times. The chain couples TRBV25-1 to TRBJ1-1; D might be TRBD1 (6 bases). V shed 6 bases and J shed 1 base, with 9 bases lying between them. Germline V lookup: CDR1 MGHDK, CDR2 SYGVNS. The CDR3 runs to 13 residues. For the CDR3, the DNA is TGTGCCAGCAGGGACAGAGAGAACACTGAAGCTTTCTTT. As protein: CASRDRENTEAFF.

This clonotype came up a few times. CDR3 DNA: TGCAGCGTCGAGCAGGCCGGCACAGATACGCAGTATTTT. It yields the protein CSVEQAGTDTQYF. The rearrangement uses TRBV29-1 and TRBJ2-3; D gene ambiguous. CDR1 SQVTM and CDR2 ANQGSEA come from the germline V gene. The CDR3 totals 13 residues. V was cut by 6 bases and J by 1 base, with 11 bases left in between.

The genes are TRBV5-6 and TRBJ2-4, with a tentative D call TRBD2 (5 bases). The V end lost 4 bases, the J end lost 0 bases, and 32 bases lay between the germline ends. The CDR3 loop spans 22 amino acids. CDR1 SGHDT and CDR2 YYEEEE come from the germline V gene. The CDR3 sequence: CASSNQLDAERLSTLAKNIQYF. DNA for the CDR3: TGTGCCAGCAGCAACCAACTAGATGCGGAACGACTCAGTACTTTAGCCAAAAACATTCAGTACTTC.

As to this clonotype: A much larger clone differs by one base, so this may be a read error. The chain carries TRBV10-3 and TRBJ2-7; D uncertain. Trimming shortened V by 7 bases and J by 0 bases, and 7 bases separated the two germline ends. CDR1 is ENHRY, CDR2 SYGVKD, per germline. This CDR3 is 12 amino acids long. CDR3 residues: CAIKSASYEQYF. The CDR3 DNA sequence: TGTGCCATCAAGTCAGCCTCCTACGAGCAGTACTTC.

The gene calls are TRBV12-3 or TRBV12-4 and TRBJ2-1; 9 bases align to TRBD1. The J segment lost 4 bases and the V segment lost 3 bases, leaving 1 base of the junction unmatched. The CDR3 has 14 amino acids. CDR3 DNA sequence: TGTGCCAGCAGTTTGGACAGGGGATACAATGAGCAGTTCTTC. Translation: CASSLDRGYNEQFF.

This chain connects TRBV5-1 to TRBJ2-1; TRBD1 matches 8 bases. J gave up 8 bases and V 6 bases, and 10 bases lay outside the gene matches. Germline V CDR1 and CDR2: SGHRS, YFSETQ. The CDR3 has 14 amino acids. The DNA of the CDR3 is TGCGCCAGCATCTGGACAGGGAGCTTTGATGAGCAGTTCTTC. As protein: CASIWTGSFDEQFF. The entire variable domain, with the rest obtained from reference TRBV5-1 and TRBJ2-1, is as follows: KAGVTQTPRYLIKTRGQQVTLSCSPISGHRSVSWYQQTPGQGLQFLFEYFSETQRNKGNFPGRFSGRQFSNSRSEMNVSTLELGDSALYLCASIWTGSFDEQFFGPGTRLTVL.

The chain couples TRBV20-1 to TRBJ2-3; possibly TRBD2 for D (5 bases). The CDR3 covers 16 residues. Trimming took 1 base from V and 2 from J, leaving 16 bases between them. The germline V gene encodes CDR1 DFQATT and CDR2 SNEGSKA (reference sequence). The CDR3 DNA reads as TGCAGTGCTAGAGGGAAACTAGTACCGGCCACAGATACGCAGTATTTT. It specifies CSARGKLVPATDTQYF.